Presented here are 23 T cell receptor beta chains from one specimen sequenced in a study of human T cells and chemical hapten exposure. Time point reported: pre-sensitization, week 0. Specified treatment: therapeutic diphenylcyclopropenone sensitization with weekly scalp DPC. TCRdb itself ran the RACE reads through MiXCR, one entry per CDR3 protein. The sample records about 42,000 distinct CDR3 sequences, approximately 13% being singletons. The sequences come from whole blood, collected in connection with sensitization to the hapten diphenylcyclopropenone (DPC). These receptors were taken from a woman aged 25 to 45 with alopecia areata. Some clones in this sample may be carry-over from other donors' samples.

The sample holds many counts of this clonotype. The chain uses TRBV7-9 and TRBJ2-1, with 9 bases aligning to TRBD1. This CDR3 contains 14 residues. Germline V gene data show CDR1 as SEHNR and CDR2 as FQNEAQ (reference sequence). Unmatched junction bases numbered 8, after V lost 5 bases and J lost 9 bases. The CDR3 loop reads CASSRGTGSSEQFF. CDR3 nucleotide sequence: TGTGCCAGCAGCCGTGGGACAGGGAGTAGTGAGCAGTTCTTC.

This clonotype was counted only a few times. The rearrangement joins TRBV6-5 to TRBJ2-3; D is undetermined. V lost 5 bases and J 1 base, leaving 16 bases between the germline ends. CDR1 and CDR2 (germline): MNHEY, SVGAGI. The CDR3 consists of 16 residues. The CDR3 region is CASSLVWGSRTDTQYF. The CDR3 DNA is TGTGCCAGCAGTCTAGTTTGGGGTTCCCGCACAGATACGCAGTATTTT.

This clonotype was observed a handful of times. The gene calls are TRBV20-1 and TRBJ2-7; 12 bases align to TRBD2. Trimming cost V 3 bases and J 2 bases; bases outside gene matches: 8. From germline, CDR1 is DFQATT and CDR2 SNEGSKA (reference sequence). CDR3 length equals 16 residues. The chain's CDR3 is CSASGLAGTGTYEQYF. The CDR3 DNA is TGCAGTGCTAGTGGACTAGCGGGAACAGGGACCTACGAGCAGTACTTC.

This clonotype was seen more than once but under ten times. This chain links TRBV12-5 with TRBJ2-3, with TRBD2 matching over 8 bases. The CDR3 totals 17 residues. Germline V gene data show CDR1 as LGHNT and CDR2 as FRNRAP. After removal of 0 bases from V and 4 bases from J, the junction contained 9 bases not matched to a gene. Written as DNA, the CDR3 is TGTGCTAGTGGTTTGGTACAAAGCGGGAGCGGGCCAGATACGCAGTATTTT. Translation: CASGLVQSGSGPDTQYF.

This clonotype was recorded many times. Because the CDR3's place on the DNA is in doubt, the DNA is left out and the CDR3 is given as listed by TCRdb. V is TRBV29-1 and J is TRBJ2-2; the table's D call of TRBD2 was not tested on the DNA. Germline CDR1 reads SQVTM; CDR2 reads ANQGSEA. The CDR3 is 19 amino acids long, termini counted. The CDR3 loop reads CSVARRCRRWNQTPGSCFF.

This clonotype was seen ten or more times. The chain is built from TRBV28 and TRBJ1-1; D may be TRBD1 (5 bases). Germline CDR1 MDHEN, CDR2 SYDVKM. The CDR3 runs 13 residues. V was cut by 7 bases and J by 4 bases, with 13 bases left in between. This CDR3 is CASILRGVTEAFF. DNA for the CDR3: TGTGCCAGCATCCTAAGGGGAGTCACTGAAGCTTTCTTT.

This clonotype was recorded a few times. This chain uses TRBV6-6 with TRBJ2-2; 15 nucleotides match TRBD2. The germline V gene encodes CDR1 MNHNY and CDR2 SVGAGI (reference sequence). The CDR3 has 16 amino acids. Trimming took 5 bases from V and 5 from J; bases not matched to a gene: 3. The CDR3 protein is CASSRTSGRGTGELFF. CDR3 nucleotide sequence: TGTGCCAGCAGTAGGACTAGCGGGAGGGGGACCGGGGAGCTGTTTTTT.

This clonotype was seen more than once but under ten times. The gene calls are TRBV29-1 and TRBJ2-5, with 12 bases matching TRBD2. The CDR3 is made up of 14 amino acids. Germline V gene data show CDR1 as SQVTM and CDR2 as ANQGSEA. The V gene end was trimmed by 6 bases and the J gene end by 5 bases; junction bases not matched to a gene: 7. CDR3 in amino acids: CSVPLAGGRETQYF. The CDR3 DNA follows: TGCAGCGTCCCTCTAGCGGGAGGGCGGGAGACCCAGTACTTC.

Of note for this clonotype: Given a much more abundant clone one base away, this may be a read error. The chain recombines TRBV3-1 with TRBJ2-7; no clear D gene. Looked up from germline, CDR1 is LGHDT and CDR2 is YNNKEL (reference sequence). This CDR3 comprises 13 residues. The CDR3 region has the DNA TGTGCCAGCGGCCAAGATGTACAGACCCGGCAGTACTTC. Amino acids: CASGQDVQTRQYF.

This clonotype was seen repeatedly, ten times or more. The DNA of the CDR3 is TGTGCCAGCAGTTACTCCCCGGGGATGGAGCAGTACTTC. Amino acids: CASSYSPGMEQYF. J is TRBJ2-7 and V is TRBV6-2 or TRBV6-3, with D perhaps TRBD2 (5 bases). Trimming left V 0 bases short and J 7 bases short, with 10 bases between. This CDR3 region has 13 residues. Germline assignment: CDR1 MNHEY and CDR2 SVGEGT.

Ten or more counts support this clonotype. The gene calls are TRBV15 and TRBJ1-3, with 8 bases lining up with TRBD1. Losses at the gene ends were 1 base for V and 2 bases for J; bases not matched to a gene: 1. The CDR3 is made up of 15 amino acids. CDR1 and CDR2 from the germline V gene are LNHNV and YYDKDF (reference sequence). Here the CDR3 reads CATSRAGGPGNTIYF. In DNA, the CDR3 is TGTGCCACCAGCAGAGCAGGGGGCCCTGGAAACACCATATATTTT.

In its sample, this clonotype was seen many times. Here the CDR3 DNA reads TGTGCCAGCAGGCATGCCGCGACTAGCGGGAGGGCCACTGAGCAGTTCTTC. Translated: CASRHAATSGRATEQFF. The genes are TRBV6-6 and TRBJ2-1, with 14 bases identical to TRBD2. The CDR3 spans 17 residues. The V gene's germline CDR1 is MNHNY and CDR2 SVGAGI (reference sequence). V was clipped by 6 bases and J by 9 bases; unmatched bases: 13.

This chain uses TRBV12-5 with TRBJ2-7; TRBD2 is a possible D gene (6 bases). CDR1 is LGHNT and CDR2 is FRNRAP in the germline V gene. This CDR3 contains 17 residues. With 6 bases removed from V and 1 base from J, the gap between germline ends came to 22 bases. The CDR3: CASGPDPGTPLSYEQYF. CDR3 coding DNA: TGTGCTAGTGGCCCGGACCCCGGGACTCCCCTTTCCTACGAGCAGTACTTC.

This clonotype was observed many times. The gene calls are TRBV18 and TRBJ2-7; D is perhaps TRBD2 (5 bases). The germline gives CDR1 KGHSH, CDR2 LQKENI. CDR3 length equals 14 residues. V lost 1 base to trimming and J lost 2 bases, with 9 bases between them. CDR3 protein: CASSPLNSAYEQYF. The CDR3 DNA sequence: TGTGCCAGCTCACCACTTAATAGCGCCTACGAGCAGTACTTC.

The chain links TRBV5-1 to TRBJ2-2; D not certain. The germline V gene has CDR1 SGHRS and CDR2 YFSETQ. This CDR3 contains 13 residues. V shed 2 bases and J shed 2 bases, with 4 bases lying between them. CDR3 DNA sequence: TGCGCCAGCAGCTTCGACAACACCGGGGAGCTGTTTTTT. It yields the protein CASSFDNTGELFF. Full variable domain (outside the CDR3, taken from reference TRBV5-1 and TRBJ2-2): KAGVTQTPRYLIKTRGQQVTLSCSPISGHRSVSWYQQTPGQGLQFLFEYFSETQRNKGNFPGRFSGRQFSNSRSEMNVSTLELGDSALYLCASSFDNTGELFFGEGSRLTVL.

This clonotype was observed at least ten times. The chain links TRBV7-7 to TRBJ2-1; 10 nucleotides line up with TRBD2. Germline V lookup: CDR1 SSHAT, CDR2 FNYEAQ (reference sequence). J was trimmed by 8 bases and V by 2 bases; bases with no gene match: 6. This CDR3 comprises 15 residues. The CDR3 sequence: CASSLSLAGVDEQFF. The DNA of the CDR3 is TGTGCCAGCAGCTTAAGTCTAGCGGGAGTAGATGAGCAGTTCTTC.

This clonotype was recorded many times. The V and J genes are TRBV11-2 and TRBJ2-7; D unclear. Germline values: CDR1 SGHAT, CDR2 FQNNGV. This CDR3 contains 13 residues. Trimming pared 0 bases from V and 3 bases from J, leaving 6 bases between. This CDR3 is CASSLESDYEQYF. For the CDR3, the DNA is TGTGCCAGCAGCTTAGAAAGCGACTACGAGCAGTACTTC.

The chain joins TRBV28 to TRBJ2-6; tentatively, D is TRBD2 (5 bases). Trimming took off 6 bases at V and 4 bases at J, with 13 bases between the two ends. CDR1 MDHEN and CDR2 SYDVKM come from the germline V gene. The CDR3 covers 15 residues. CDR3 region: CASRPGGYGANVLTF. Here the CDR3 DNA reads TGTGCCAGCAGACCAGGAGGTTACGGGGCCAACGTCCTGACTTTC.

The chain couples TRBV28 to TRBJ2-7, with D unresolved. V was clipped by 6 bases and J by 2 bases, with 11 bases between them. CDR3 length: 13 amino acids. From germline, CDR1 is MDHEN and CDR2 SYDVKM. CDR3 amino acids: CASSIGPTYEQYF. The CDR3, as DNA: TGTGCCAGCAGCATCGGACCGACCTACGAGCAGTACTTC.

This chain connects TRBV6-2 or TRBV6-3 to TRBJ2-2; 7 bases fit TRBD2. This CDR3 is 16 amino acids long. CDR1 MNHEY and CDR2 SVGEGT come from the germline V gene. Unmatched junction bases numbered 3, after V lost 0 bases and J lost 2 bases. Written as DNA, the CDR3 is TGTGCCAGCAGTTACTCTAGCGGGCAAAACACCGGGGAGCTGTTTTTT. Its protein is CASSYSSGQNTGELFF.

This clonotype has at least ten counts. V gene TRBV7-2 combines with J gene TRBJ1-4; 8 nucleotides agree with TRBD1. From germline, CDR1 is SGHTA and CDR2 FQGNSA. CDR3 length equals 15 residues. V shed 5 bases, J shed 8 bases, and the junction held 10 bases outside the gene matches. The CDR3 bases are TGTGCCAGCAGCCCGACAGGGGTCAGAACCGAAAAACTGTTTTTT. It codes for CASSPTGVRTEKLFF.

V gene TRBV11-1 combines with J gene TRBJ2-3; D gene unclear. V was cut by 5 bases and J by 3 bases, with 3 bases left in between. Per germline, CDR1 SGHAT and CDR2 FQDESV (reference sequence). The CDR3 is made up of 11 amino acids. CDR3 protein: CASSVTDTQYF. CDR3 DNA: TGTGCCAGCAGCGTGACAGATACGCAGTATTTT.

This clonotype has just a few counts. This sequence joins TRBV7-6 and TRBJ2-3; a weak D match, TRBD2 (6 bases). V was trimmed by 1 base and J by 3 bases, leaving 8 bases between them. The CDR3 runs to 14 residues. Germline V gene lookup returns CDR1 SGHVS and CDR2 FNYEAQ. The CDR3 DNA is TGTGCCAGCAGCTTAGGACTAGGAACAGATACGCAGTATTTT. The encoded protein is CASSLGLGTDTQYF.